This T cell receptor beta chain was recovered during a study of molecular identifiers for immune sequencing clone quantification. Per germline, CDR1 DFQATT and CDR2 SNEGSKA (reference sequence). This CDR3 has 14 amino acids. Trimming stripped 3 bases from V and 7 bases from J, with 18 bases between. This clonotype has ten or more counts. Generation of bulk TCR libraries relied on previously described methods and listed TCR primers. MiXCR was run by TCRdb on the PCR reads, yielding one entry per CDR3 protein. The table has 40,000 or so distinct CDR3 sequences, roughly 21% seen once. Naive CD8 libraries were made from around 18,000 to 910,000 sorted cells, and they used 10%, 30% or 50% RNA. In the sort, naive CD8 T cells were defined as CD8+CD4-CCR7+CD45RA+.

The J gene is TRBJ1-1, the V gene TRBV20-1, with D perhaps matching TRBD1 (5 bases). This sequence was found in a human donor in good health. Some libraries in this study had Jurkat cell RNA spiked in. Sequencing used naive CD8+ T cells from blood, with Jurkat cell RNA spiked in. The subset is: FACS-sorted CD8+CD4-CCR7+CD45RA+ naive T cells. The CDR3 here is CSARALGPTGEAFF. The CDR3 DNA sequence: TGCAGTGCTAGGGCCCTGGGGCCAACTGGTGAAGCTTTCTTT.